A single sample gave rise to the 9 T cell receptor beta chains below, sequenced in a study of T cell repertoires in cytomegalovirus infection. TCRdb re-called the reads with MiXCR, one entry per CDR3 protein. The data hold 200,000 to 300,000 distinct CDR3 sequences, with approximately 9.2% observed a single time. Sequenced material: PBMCs. These receptors were taken from a human donor in good health (CMV status not recorded). Some clones in this sample may be carry-over from other donors' samples.

The sample holds many counts of this clonotype. The V call is TRBV7-9, the J call TRBJ2-3; D tentatively fits TRBD1 or TRBD2 (5 bases each). Trimming shortened V by 5 bases and J by 2 bases, and 14 bases separated the two germline ends. Germline loops: CDR1 SEHNR, CDR2 FQNEAQ (reference sequence). This CDR3 has 15 amino acids. CDR3 DNA: TGTGCCAGCAGCCCCCCCGGGACCAACACAGATACGCAGTATTTT. This translates into CASSPPGTNTDTQYF.

This clonotype has a count of ten or more. The chain joins TRBV6-2 or TRBV6-3 to TRBJ2-7; 8 bases are a match to TRBD2. Germline V gene data show CDR1 as MNHEY and CDR2 as SVGEGT. The CDR3 is 15 residues long. The J segment lost 0 bases and the V segment lost 7 bases, leaving 8 bases of the junction unmatched. Here the CDR3 reads CASIYGAGVSYEQYF. In nucleotides, the CDR3 is TGTGCCAGCATCTACGGAGCGGGGGTCTCCTACGAGCAGTACTTC.

This clonotype was counted at least ten times. The chain is built from TRBV28 and TRBJ1-1; 8 positions agree with TRBD1. CDR3 length: 15 residues. Germline V gene lookup returns CDR1 MDHEN and CDR2 SYDVKM. V trimming: 6 bases; J trimming: 1 base; junction bases outside the gene matches: 7. The CDR3 DNA sequence: TGTGCCAGCAGACTGACTGGGACAGGGAACACTGAAGCTTTCTTT. It specifies CASRLTGTGNTEAFF.

The CDR3 bases are TGTGCTAGTGGTCCCGACATGTGGACCCAGTACTTC. Translation gives CASGPDMWTQYF. The chain couples TRBV12-5 to TRBJ2-5; no firm D call. Looked up from germline, CDR1 is LGHNT and CDR2 is FRNRAP. V was cut by 5 bases and J by 7 bases, with 11 bases left in between. The CDR3 totals 12 residues.

V is TRBV20-1 and J is TRBJ1-3; D gene unclear. The CDR3 covers 12 residues. Between the trimmed V and J ends, which lost 5 bases and 0 bases, there was a span of 5 bases. CDR1 and CDR2 from the germline V gene are DFQATT and SNEGSKA (reference sequence). The DNA for the CDR3 is TGCAGTGCTGGGCTCTCTGGAAACACCATATATTTT. Translating it yields CSAGLSGNTIYF.

This clonotype was seen a handful of times. This chain joins TRBV6-5 and TRBJ1-1; 10 bases align to TRBD1. Germline V gene sequence: CDR1 MNHEY, CDR2 SVGAGI. CDR3 length: 16 residues. V lost 2 bases and J lost 3; bases outside the gene matches: 6. CDR3 amino acids: CASSYRTGTGDTEAFF. In DNA form, the CDR3 reads TGTGCCAGCAGTTACCGAACCGGGACAGGGGACACTGAAGCTTTCTTT.

V gene TRBV4-3 combines with J gene TRBJ1-2; 8 bases match TRBD1. The CDR3 contains 17 residues. In germline, CDR1 is LGHNA, CDR2 YSLEER. Losses at the gene ends were 0 bases for V and 4 bases for J; bases not matched to a gene: 10. CDR3 amino acids: CASSQDRGQAKFYGYTF. The CDR3 nucleotides are TGCGCCAGCAGCCAAGATAGGGGACAGGCTAAGTTCTATGGCTACACCTTC.

This clonotype occurred many times. The chain carries TRBV7-8 and TRBJ2-3; D might be TRBD1 (6 bases). Germline loops: CDR1 SGHVS, CDR2 FQNEAQ. Trimming pared 0 bases from V and 2 bases from J, leaving 15 bases between. The length of the CDR3 is 17 residues. The CDR3 loop reads CASSLAGGTPATDTQYF. The CDR3 DNA follows: TGTGCCAGCAGCTTAGCAGGGGGTACTCCAGCCACAGATACGCAGTATTTT.

This clonotype appeared many times. This chain joins TRBV7-2 and TRBJ2-7; D is undetermined. This CDR3 region has 15 residues. In germline, CDR1 is SGHTA, CDR2 FQGNSA. Trimming took 1 base from V and 0 from J, leaving 10 bases between them. The CDR3 is CASSLVGQFSYEQYF. CDR3 bases: TGTGCCAGCAGCTTAGTTGGGCAGTTCTCCTACGAGCAGTACTTC. Filled out from reference TRBV7-2 and TRBJ2-7, the complete variable domain reads GAGVSQSPSNKVTEKGKDVELRCDPISGHTALYWYRQSLGQGLEFLIYFQGNSAPDKSGLPSDRFSAERTGGSVSTLTIQRTQQEDSAVYLCASSLVGQFSYEQYFGPGTRLTVT.